The 8 T cell receptor beta chains reported below all come from one sample, sequenced in a study of Graves' ophthalmopathy and Graves' hyperthyroidism. Amplification of TCR beta CDR3 regions used RNA transcripts. The first-round RT-PCR employed HTBI primers together with the Qiagen OneStep RT-PCR kit. A multiplex PCR was then performed as the second round. Using its own MiXCR run on the multiplex PCR reads, TCRdb lists one record per CDR3 protein. This table holds about 58,000 distinct CDR3 sequences, more than 40% found once. The sequenced sample consisted of peripheral blood. The receptors were sampled from an adult woman with Graves' ophthalmopathy.

Concerning this clonotype itself: The junction departs from germline at one end; a sequencing error may be responsible. The genes are TRBV19 and TRBJ2-5; TRBD1 matches 7 bases. In germline, CDR1 is LNHDA, CDR2 SQIVND (reference sequence). There are 14 residues in the CDR3. As DNA, the CDR3 is TGTGCCAGCGTTGAGGACAGGTACCAAGGGACCCAGTACTTC. Translating gives CASVEDRYQGTQYF.

This clonotype was detected ten times or more. The rearrangement joins TRBV28 to TRBJ2-1; D may match TRBD1 or TRBD2 (5 bases each). The V end lost 7 bases, the J end lost 6 bases, and 10 bases lay between the germline ends. This CDR3 is 12 amino acids long. Germline V gene sequence: CDR1 MDHEN, CDR2 SYDVKM. This CDR3 is CASTRDRNEQFF. The CDR3 coding sequence is TGTGCCAGCACTAGGGACCGCAATGAGCAGTTCTTC. The entire variable domain, with the rest obtained from reference TRBV28 and TRBJ2-1, is as follows: DVKVTQSSRYLVKRTGEKVFLECVQDMDHENMFWYRQDPGLGLRLIYFSYDVKMKEKGDIPEGYSVSREKKERFSLILESASTNQTSMYLCASTRDRNEQFFGPGTRLTVL.

The J gene is TRBJ2-1, the V gene TRBV5-1; 7 bases agree with TRBD1. The length of the CDR3 is 11 residues. In germline, CDR1 is SGHRS, CDR2 YFSETQ. The CDR3 coding sequence is TGCGCGGCAGGGGGTTACAATGAGCAGTTCTTC. This encodes CAAGGYNEQFF.

The CDR3 region is CASSPIGGTEAFF. The CDR3, as DNA: TGTGCCAGCTCACCAATAGGGGGCACTGAAGCTTTCTTT. This chain joins TRBV18 and TRBJ1-1; D is possibly TRBD1 (6 bases). This CDR3 comprises 13 residues. Trimming pared 2 bases from V and 4 bases from J, leaving 8 bases between. Germline-derived CDR1 and CDR2 are KGHSH and LQKENI.

This clonotype was seen many times. This chain connects TRBV3-1 to TRBJ2-1; TRBD2 aligns across 16 bases. The CDR3 sequence is 16 residues long. J was trimmed by 9 bases and V by 4 bases; bases with no gene match: 6. Germline V gene sequence: CDR1 LGHDT, CDR2 YNNKEL (reference sequence). The CDR3 loop is CASSPGLAGGPGEQFF. The CDR3 region has the DNA TGTGCCAGCAGCCCGGGACTAGCGGGAGGGCCAGGTGAGCAGTTCTTC.

This clonotype was counted at least ten times. The rearrangement joins TRBV4-2 to TRBJ1-5; D gene unclear. The V gene's germline CDR1 is LGHNA and CDR2 YNFKEQ. V lost 3 bases to trimming and J lost 5 bases, with 11 bases between them. The CDR3 extends over 14 amino acids. DNA for the CDR3: TGTGCCAGCAGCCAGGGAGGGTCGTATCAGCCCCAGCATTTT. It encodes CASSQGGSYQPQHF.

This clonotype was counted ten times or more. This rearrangement joins TRBV7-6 to TRBJ2-5, with D possibly being TRBD1 or TRBD2 (5 bases each). V was cut by 1 base and J by 4 bases, with 16 bases left in between. The CDR3 runs 16 residues. CDR1 is SGHVS, CDR2 FNYEAQ, per germline. This CDR3 is CASSLDTSRGGETQYF. The DNA for the CDR3 is TGTGCCAGCAGCTTAGATACTTCTCGGGGCGGAGAGACCCAGTACTTC.

This clonotype was detected many times. The chain has TRBV11-2 and TRBJ2-5; D possibly corresponds to TRBD2 (6 bases). Germline CDR1 SGHAT, CDR2 FQNNGV. The CDR3 spans 15 residues. Trimming stripped 4 bases from V and 5 bases from J, with 17 bases between. The CDR3 protein is CASSSPRGDGETQYF. CDR3 DNA sequence: TGTGCCAGCAGCTCGCCCCGCGGGGATGGCGAGACCCAGTACTTC.